This T cell receptor beta chain was identified during a study of T cell clones after liver transplantation. Overall study context: In this trial, immunosuppression withdrawal was attempted within 2 years of liver transplant. TCRbeta sequencing after a pre-transplant mixed lymphocyte reaction identified graft-donor-reactive clones, later tracked in post-transplant blood. Draws occurred before transplant, before withdrawal, and after complete or failed withdrawal.

Comments on this clone: The antigen is unknown.

Here immunoSEQ multiplex PCR was the method, and the copy in TCRdb shows in-frame clones only, minus some. The table records roughly 100,000 clones, 84% of them present only once. Findings and caveats of the study: Low donor cell numbers restricted donor-reactive repertoire measurement in a couple of subjects.

The sample consisted of CD4+ T cells from blood, taken around 48 months after liver transplant. This TCR was sampled from a human patient who received a liver transplant. Part of the T cell pool may stem from the graft donor.

For the CDR3, the DNA is TGTGCCAGCAGCTACAGGGTAGGGACGGGCACTGAAGCTTTCTTT. This gives the protein CASSYRVGTGTEAFF. The chain joins TRBV7-2 to TRBJ1-1, with a possible D match to TRBD1 (6 bases). The CDR3 length is 15 residues. Germline loops: CDR1 SGHTA, CDR2 FQGNSA. The V end was cut by 4 bases, the J end by 4 bases, with 16 bases between. The variable domain in full, with the rest retrieved from reference TRBV7-2 and TRBJ1-1, is GAGVSQSPSNKVTEKGKDVELRCDPISGHTALYWYRQSLGQGLEFLIYFQGNSAPDKSGLPSDRFSAERTGGSVSTLTIQRTQQEDSAVYLCASSYRVGTGTEAFFGQGTRLTVV.